Presented here are 17 T cell receptor beta chains from one specimen sequenced in a study of a mutant IDH1 vaccine in newly diagnosed glioma. Sequenced by immunoSEQ multiplex PCR; TCRdb stores in-frame clones only, minus some. The repertoire holds over 50,000 clones, with approximately 87% as singletons. What these receptors recognize is not known. Described time point: week 23, last vaccination. The investigators gave 300 ug of mutant IDH1 20-mer peptide in each vaccine dose, together with topical imiquimod. This specimen was PBMCs, taken from a glioma patient whose treatment included an IDH1 peptide vaccine. These receptors were taken from a man between 18 and 29 years old with glioma.

The chain links TRBV7-3 to TRBJ2-3, with 10 positions matching TRBD2. Germline loops: CDR1 SGHTA, CDR2 FQGTGA. V was pared by 4 bases and J by 2 bases, with 9 bases of the junction left unmatched. The CDR3 covers 17 residues. The DNA for the CDR3 is TGTGCCAGCAGCTCCTGGACTAGCGGAGAGTACACAGATACGCAGTATTTT. Encoded protein: CASSSWTSGEYTDTQYF.

This chain connects TRBV6-6 to TRBJ1-2; TRBD1 agrees at 8 bases. This CDR3 is built from 15 residues. The ends lost 10 bases at V and 5 bases at J; junction bases unmatched: 15. CDR1 MNHNY and CDR2 SVGAGI come from the germline V gene (reference sequence). CDR3 loop: CATFLEAGGLYGYTF. CDR3 nucleotides: TGTGCCACCTTTTTAGAAGCAGGGGGCTTATATGGCTACACCTTC.

This chain connects TRBV5-1 to TRBJ1-1; D perhaps matches TRBD1 (5 bases). The germline gives CDR1 SGHRS, CDR2 YFSETQ. V shed 3 bases and J shed 3 bases, with 15 bases lying between them. This CDR3 is 15 amino acids long. The CDR3 protein is CASSSGRGGHTEAFF. The CDR3 nucleotides read TGCGCCAGCAGCTCCGGACGGGGGGGACACACTGAAGCTTTCTTT.

The V and J genes are TRBV18 and TRBJ2-3; 16 positions match TRBD2. The J segment lost 4 bases and the V segment lost 3 bases, leaving 1 base of the junction unmatched. Looked up from germline, CDR1 is KGHSH and CDR2 is LQKENI. The CDR3 is 16 amino acids. CDR3 in DNA: TGTGCCAGCTCACCTGGGACTAGCGGGGGGGCAGATACGCAGTATTTT. Its translation is CASSPGTSGGADTQYF.

This sequence joins TRBV6-1 and TRBJ2-7; 7 bases line up with TRBD2. Per germline, CDR1 MNHNS and CDR2 SASEGT. This CDR3 has 16 residues. With V trimmed by 2 bases and J by 3 bases, 10 bases remained unmatched. For the CDR3, the DNA is TGTGCCAGCAGTGAATGGCCTAGCGGAACTCTCTACGAGCAGTACTTC. Amino acids: CASSEWPSGTLYEQYF.

The table lists this clone with many counts. The rearrangement joins TRBV7-3 to TRBJ2-5; the match to TRBD2 covers 7 bases. Germline loops: CDR1 SGHTA, CDR2 FQGTGA. The ends lost 5 bases at V and 0 bases at J; junction bases unmatched: 6. The CDR3 runs 15 residues. CDR3 DNA sequence: TGTGCCAGCAGCCTGGGGGGGGGAAACCAAGAGACCCAGTACTTC. Amino acid sequence: CASSLGGGNQETQYF. Drawing the rest from reference TRBV7-3 and TRBJ2-5, the complete variable domain is GAGVSQTPSNKVTEKGKYVELRCDPISGHTALYWYRQSLGQGPEFLIYFQGTGAADDSGLPNDRFFAVRPEGSVSTLKIQRTERGDSAVYLCASSLGGGNQETQYFGPGTRLLVL.

This chain joins TRBV18 and TRBJ2-5; 7 nucleotides agree with TRBD1. Germline CDR1 is KGHSH and CDR2 is LQKENI. Trimming removed 3 bases from V and 4 bases from J; junction bases left unmatched: 5. The CDR3 runs to 14 residues. The CDR3 sequence is CASSPQTGRETQYF. In nucleotides, the CDR3 is TGTGCCAGCTCACCTCAGACAGGGAGAGAGACCCAGTACTTC.

The chain is built from TRBV7-9 and TRBJ2-2, with TRBD1 identical over 8 bases. The CDR3 is 15 amino acids. V shed 4 bases and J 8 bases; nucleotides not matched to a gene: 9. CDR1 SEHNR and CDR2 FQNEAQ come from the germline V gene (reference sequence). The chain's CDR3 is CASSSRTGWEGELFF. The CDR3 nucleotides read TGTGCCAGCAGCTCACGGACAGGGTGGGAAGGGGAGCTGTTTTTT.

The genes are TRBV7-3 and TRBJ1-1; TRBD1 is a possible D gene (5 bases). Between the trimmed V and J ends, which lost 7 bases and 0 bases, there was a span of 9 bases. Germline lookup yields CDR1 SGHTA and CDR2 FQGTGA. This CDR3 spans 13 amino acids. CDR3 DNA: TGTGCCAGCAAGACAGAAATGAACACTGAAGCTTTCTTT. It is translated as CASKTEMNTEAFF.

The chain uses TRBV10-3 and TRBJ2-2, with TRBD2 matching over 10 bases. J lost 5 bases, V lost 2 bases, and 23 bases had no gene match. Germline lookup yields CDR1 ENHRY and CDR2 SYGVKD. This CDR3 region has 22 residues. The CDR3 sequence: CAISEPYSKREGPLGGTGELFF. CDR3 bases: TGTGCCATCAGTGAGCCCTACTCCAAGCGGGAGGGCCCTCTAGGCGGTACCGGGGAGCTGTTTTTT.

V and J are TRBV5-6 and TRBJ1-1; no definite D call. CDR3 length equals 15 residues. V lost 3 bases, J lost 0 bases, and 12 bases lay in between. Germline values: CDR1 SGHDT, CDR2 YYEEEE. The CDR3 DNA follows: TGTGCCAGCAGCTCCAGACGGCAACTGAACACTGAAGCTTTCTTT. Its protein product is CASSSRRQLNTEAFF. Based on the CDR3 plus reference TRBV5-6 and TRBJ1-1, the full variable domain is DAGVTQSPTHLIKTRGQQVTLRCSPKSGHDTVSWYQQALGQGPQFIFQYYEEEERQRGNFPDRFSGHQFPNYSSELNVNALLLGDSALYLCASSSRRQLNTEAFFGQGTRLTVV.

The gene calls are TRBV30 and TRBJ2-1; no clear D gene. The CDR3 covers 11 residues. The germline V and J ends were trimmed by 0 bases and 9 bases, with 6 bases remaining between them. The germline CDR1 and CDR2 sequences are GTSNPN and SVGIG (reference sequence). CDR3 protein: CAWSVMGEQFF. The CDR3 DNA follows: TGTGCCTGGAGTGTAATGGGTGAGCAGTTCTTC.

The chain is built from TRBV10-1 and TRBJ1-5; a weak D match, TRBD1 (5 bases). CDR3 length: 17 amino acids. CDR1 and CDR2 from the germline V gene are WNHNN and SYGVQD (reference sequence). Trimming cost V 0 bases and J 7 bases, with 19 bases left between them. The CDR3: CASSESERDLLRQPQHF. The CDR3 bases are TGCGCCAGCAGTGAGTCGGAACGGGACCTACTAAGGCAGCCCCAGCATTTT.

This clone is deemed medium-sized. This chain joins TRBV5-6 and TRBJ2-1, with a possible D match to TRBD1 (6 bases). The CDR3 contains 14 residues. The germline V gene has CDR1 SGHDT and CDR2 YYEEEE. V shed 1 base and J shed 7 bases, with 12 bases lying between them. CDR3 sequence (DNA): TGTGCCAGCAGCTTGTGGGGGCGTATGAATGAGCAGTTCTTC. Translation gives CASSLWGRMNEQFF.

This clone is a singleton in its sample. One end of the junction does not line up with germline, which may come from a read error. This chain joins TRBV5-1 and TRBJ2-7; either TRBD1 or TRBD2 may fit D (5 bases each). Germline CDR1 reads SGHRS; CDR2 reads YFSETQ. This CDR3 has 11 amino acids. This chain's CDR3 is CASSLGGTLIF. DNA for the CDR3: TGCGCCAGCAGCTTGGGAGGGACCCTAATCTTC.

V gene TRBV4-2 combines with J gene TRBJ2-2; D is unclear. Per germline, CDR1 LGHNA and CDR2 YNFKEQ. The V end was cut by 3 bases, the J end by 5 bases, with 7 bases between. The CDR3 has 13 amino acids. The CDR3 loop is CASSHDFTGELFF. The CDR3 DNA follows: TGTGCCAGCAGCCACGACTTTACCGGGGAGCTGTTTTTT.

In its sample, this clone was seen once. This chain links TRBV7-3 with TRBJ1-2; a weak D match, TRBD1 (5 bases). With 5 bases removed from V and 7 bases from J, the gap between germline ends came to 14 bases. The CDR3 runs 13 residues. CDR1 is SGHTA and CDR2 is FQGTGA in the germline V gene. The CDR3 region is CASSPRVGSGYTF. In DNA form, the CDR3 reads TGTGCCAGCAGCCCCAGGGTTGGATCTGGCTACACCTTC. Filled out from reference TRBV7-3 and TRBJ1-2, the complete variable domain reads GAGVSQTPSNKVTEKGKYVELRCDPISGHTALYWYRQSLGQGPEFLIYFQGTGAADDSGLPNDRFFAVRPEGSVSTLKIQRTERGDSAVYLCASSPRVGSGYTFGSGTRLTVV.